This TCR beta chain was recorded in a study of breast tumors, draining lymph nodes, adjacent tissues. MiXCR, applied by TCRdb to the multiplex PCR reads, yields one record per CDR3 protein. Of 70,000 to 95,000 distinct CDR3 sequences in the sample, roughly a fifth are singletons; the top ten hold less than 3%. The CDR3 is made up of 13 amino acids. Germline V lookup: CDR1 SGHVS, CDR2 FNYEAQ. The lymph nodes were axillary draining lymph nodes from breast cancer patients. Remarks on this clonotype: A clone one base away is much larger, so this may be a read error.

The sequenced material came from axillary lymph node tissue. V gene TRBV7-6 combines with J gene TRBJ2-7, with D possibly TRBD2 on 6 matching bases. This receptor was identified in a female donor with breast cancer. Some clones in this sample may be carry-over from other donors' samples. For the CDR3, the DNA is TGTGCCAGCAGCCCCCGGGGGACCTACGGGCAGTACTTC. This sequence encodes CASSPRGTYGQYF.